This TCR beta chain stems from a study of neurological immune-mediated disorders. Whole-study findings and limits: HTLV-1-associated myelopathy displayed the greatest TCR clonal expansion, and multiple sclerosis exhibited the smallest, lower than that of healthy controls.

The output of every sequencing run, over 160 million TCR-beta sequences, came from 15-18 subjects. MiXCR, applied by TCRdb to the 5' RACE reads, yields one record per CDR3 protein. The sample carries 55,000 to 70,000 distinct CDR3 sequences, approximately 11% recorded once. The sample's time point: longitudinal time-point 1 (baseline). This clonotype was picked up many times. Its antigen remains unidentified. CDR3 length: 13 residues. The germline gives CDR1 LGHNA, CDR2 YSLEER. Trimming left V 10 bases short and J 4 bases short, with 16 bases between. The V and J genes are TRBV4-3 and TRBJ1-2; D is uncertain. The sequencing input was PBMCs. This receptor was identified in a male donor with HTLV-1-associated myelopathy (HAM/TSP). CDR3 in amino acids: CATLVEGCYGYTF. The DNA of the CDR3 is TGCGCCACCCTGGTGGAGGGTTGCTATGGCTACACCTTC.